Listed here are 30 T cell receptor beta chains from one sample, sequenced in a study of beta chain features in type 1 diabetes. The isolated RNA, all of it, was reverse transcribed, so expressed TCRB transcripts were what got sequenced. Clones were sequenced by immunoSEQ multiplex PCR, and TCRdb holds only the in-frame ones, with some missing. This table has roughly 300,000 clones, less than 15% appearing once. Sequencing input: central memory CD4+ T cells from blood. These receptors came from a man aged 30 to 45 in good health.

The J gene is TRBJ2-1, the V gene TRBV11-3; 9 bases align to TRBD2. Germline V gene data show CDR1 as SGHNT and CDR2 as YENEEA. There are 17 residues in the CDR3. The V segment lost 1 base and the J segment 8 bases; nucleotides outside the gene matches: 12. In nucleotides, the CDR3 is TGTGCCAGCAGCTTAGTGGCCGGACTAGCGCTAAGGGATGAGCAGTTCTTC. It codes for CASSLVAGLALRDEQFF. Complete variable domain (other parts from reference TRBV11-3 and TRBJ2-1): EAGVVQSPRYKIIEKKQPVAFWCNPISGHNTLYWYLQNLGQGPELLIRYENEEAVDDSQLPKDRFSAERLKGVDSTLKIQPAELGDSAVYLCASSLVAGLALRDEQFFGPGTRLTVL.

This clone was counted only a few times. The gene calls are TRBV19 and TRBJ1-3, with 7 bases identical to TRBD1. The CDR3 consists of 14 residues. Trimming took 8 bases from V and 2 from J; bases not matched to a gene: 6. Germline-derived CDR1 and CDR2 are LNHDA and SQIVND (reference sequence). This CDR3 is CASATDRAGNTIYF. CDR3 bases: TGTGCCAGTGCTACCGACAGGGCTGGAAACACCATATATTTT.

This clone was observed a few times. The CDR3 here is CASSPQGDSSPYGYTF. Written as DNA, the CDR3 is TGTGCCAGCTCACCTCAAGGGGACAGCTCACCTTATGGCTACACCTTC. This sequence joins TRBV18 and TRBJ1-2, with 7 bases identical to TRBD1. Germline V lookup: CDR1 KGHSH, CDR2 LQKENI. This CDR3 contains 16 residues. V lost 3 bases and J lost 5; bases outside the gene matches: 12.

This clone was seen a handful of times. J is TRBJ2-7 and V is TRBV6-6, with TRBD1 matching 8 bases. The CDR3 extends over 15 amino acids. J lost 3 bases, V lost 2 bases, and 6 bases had no gene match. The germline V gene has CDR1 MNHNY and CDR2 SVGAGI (reference sequence). CDR3 residues: CASSYGQGVGYEQYV. CDR3 sequence (DNA): TGTGCCAGCAGTTACGGACAGGGTGTAGGCTACGAGCAGTACGTC.

This clone was seen more than once but under ten times. This chain joins TRBV7-9 and TRBJ1-2; D ambiguous. Germline values: CDR1 SEHNR, CDR2 FQNEAQ (reference sequence). This CDR3 spans 12 amino acids. Between the trimmed V and J ends, which lost 5 bases and 2 bases, there was a span of 6 bases. The CDR3 DNA follows: TGTGCCAGCAGCACACAGAACTATGGCTACACCTTC. Residues: CASSTQNYGYTF. The whole variable domain, filled in from reference TRBV7-9 and TRBJ1-2, reads DTGVSQNPRHKITKRGQNVTFRCDPISEHNRLYWYRQTLGQGPEFLTYFQNEAQLEKSRLLSDRFSAERPKGSFSTLEIQRTEQGDSAMYLCASSTQNYGYTFGSGTRLTVV.

This clone turned up a few times. This chain links TRBV7-2 with TRBJ2-2, with no clear D. Germline V lookup: CDR1 SGHTA, CDR2 FQGNSA. Trimming cost V 2 bases and J 4 bases, with 2 bases left between them. CDR3 length: 12 residues. The CDR3 loop is CASSLITGELFF. The CDR3, as DNA: TGTGCCAGCAGCTTAATCACCGGGGAGCTGTTTTTT.

This clone has only a few counts. This chain connects TRBV10-3 to TRBJ1-2; 9 bases map to TRBD1. The length of the CDR3 is 14 residues. V lost 3 bases and J lost 3; bases outside the gene matches: 2. Per germline, CDR1 ENHRY and CDR2 SYGVKD. CDR3 in amino acids: CAISERDRDYGYTF. The DNA of the CDR3 is TGTGCCATCAGTGAAAGGGACAGGGACTATGGCTACACCTTC.

The table lists this clone with a few counts. V and J are TRBV4-3 and TRBJ2-5; D remains ambiguous. Germline loops: CDR1 LGHNA, CDR2 YSLEER. This CDR3 is built from 15 residues. Between the trimmed V and J ends, which lost 0 bases and 7 bases, there was a span of 15 bases. Here the CDR3 reads CASSQDSALGGTQYF. The CDR3 DNA reads TGCGCCAGCAGCCAAGACTCGGCCCTCGGCGGGACCCAGTACTTC.

This clone was counted at least ten times. V gene TRBV18 combines with J gene TRBJ1-1; TRBD1 matches 7 bases. This CDR3 has 13 residues. Germline assignment: CDR1 KGHSH and CDR2 LQKENI. Here the CDR3 DNA reads TGTGCTTCCCGGGAGGGGGCAGGGACTGAAGCTTTCTTT. It translates to CASREGAGTEAFF.

This rearrangement joins TRBV29-1 to TRBJ2-1; 8 bases line up with TRBD2. The trim removed 5 bases at V and 6 bases at J, leaving 6 bases unmatched. The CDR3 covers 13 residues. Germline V gene data show CDR1 as SQVTM and CDR2 as ANQGSEA. The chain's CDR3 is CSVSGGRRNEQFF. The CDR3 nucleotides are TGCAGCGTTAGCGGGGGCAGGCGCAATGAGCAGTTCTTC.

This clone has more than one count but fewer than ten. The genes are TRBV6-5 and TRBJ1-1; D uncertain. The V and J ends lost 5 bases and 1 base respectively, with 14 bases between them. The CDR3 has 15 residues. Germline CDR1 MNHEY, CDR2 SVGAGI. CDR3 amino acids: CASSRYSHRNTEAFF. For the CDR3, the DNA is TGTGCCAGCAGTCGATACTCCCACAGGAACACTGAAGCTTTCTTT.

This sequence joins TRBV9 and TRBJ2-3, with 12 bases that match TRBD2. Germline-derived CDR1 and CDR2 are SGDLS and YYNGEE. V lost 0 bases to trimming and J lost 4 bases; unmatched junction nucleotides: 3. The CDR3 consists of 16 residues. CDR3 sequence (DNA): TGTGCCAGCAGCGTAGCTAGCGGGGGGGCAGCAGATACGCAGTATTTT. Translated: CASSVASGGAADTQYF.

Remarks on this clone: Its ends do not fully match the called genes, so a read error is possible. The CDR3 loop is CASSFRGQGLYGYTF. CDR3 nucleotide sequence: TGTGCCAGCAGTTTCCGAGGACAGGGCCTCTATGGCTACACCTTC. The chain joins TRBV10-3 to TRBJ1-2; TRBD1 matches 8 bases. Germline V gene data show CDR1 as ENHRY and CDR2 as SYGVKD. The CDR3 covers 15 residues.

This clone was seen repeatedly, ten times or more. The rearrangement uses TRBV7-2 and TRBJ2-1; D gene ambiguous. Between the trimmed V and J ends, which lost 0 bases and 6 bases, there was a span of 12 bases. Germline V gene data show CDR1 as SGHTA and CDR2 as FQGNSA. CDR3 size: 15 residues. As DNA, the CDR3 is TGTGCCAGCAGCTTAGCGAGGTTAGGACGCAATGAGCAGTTCTTC. Translated: CASSLARLGRNEQFF.

This chain joins TRBV6-1 and TRBJ2-6; no definite D call. The V and J ends lost 5 bases and 1 base respectively, with 3 bases between them. Germline V gives CDR1 MNHNS, CDR2 SASEGT. The CDR3 length is 13 residues. In DNA form, the CDR3 reads TGTGCCAGCAGTAGGTCTGGGGCCAACGTCCTGACTTTC. Amino acid sequence: CASSRSGANVLTF.

This clone turned up a few times. This sequence joins TRBV19 and TRBJ2-2; 9 bases are shared with TRBD1. J was trimmed by 4 bases and V by 7 bases; bases with no gene match: 13. Germline CDR1 reads LNHDA; CDR2 reads SQIVND (reference sequence). The CDR3 is 17 residues long. The CDR3 loop reads CASTLTTGQGITGELFF. CDR3 nucleotides: TGTGCCAGTACCCTAACCACGGGACAGGGAATCACCGGGGAGCTGTTTTTT. The whole variable domain, filled in from reference TRBV19 and TRBJ2-2, reads DGGITQSPKYLFRKEGQNVTLSCEQNLNHDAMYWYRQDPGQGLRLIYYSQIVNDFQKGDIAEGYSVSREKKESFPLTVTSAQKNPTAFYLCASTLTTGQGITGELFFGEGSRLTVL.

This clone was seen only once. The chain combines TRBV7-2 with TRBJ2-2, with no clear D. The germline V gene has CDR1 SGHTA and CDR2 FQGNSA. The CDR3 has 13 residues. The V gene lost 5 bases and the J gene lost 5 bases, with 9 bases spanning the gap. The CDR3 DNA is TGTGCCAGCAGCCGTTCTTTTACCGGGGAGCTGTTTTTT. Its protein product is CASSRSFTGELFF. The full variable domain, with the rest looked up from reference TRBV7-2 and TRBJ2-2, is GAGVSQSPSNKVTEKGKDVELRCDPISGHTALYWYRQSLGQGLEFLIYFQGNSAPDKSGLPSDRFSAERTGGSVSTLTIQRTQQEDSAVYLCASSRSFTGELFFGEGSRLTVL.

This clone occurred a few times. The CDR3: CASSLVGRMSNQPQHF. The CDR3 bases are TGTGCCAGCAGCTTAGTAGGACGGATGAGCAATCAGCCCCAGCATTTT. The chain is built from TRBV7-2 and TRBJ1-5; no clear D. Germline CDR1 is SGHTA and CDR2 is FQGNSA. Trimming shortened V by 1 base and J by 1 base, and 11 bases separated the two germline ends. This CDR3 region has 16 residues.

This clone was picked up a small number of times. The chain links TRBV2 to TRBJ2-2; TRBD2 matches 10 bases. The trim removed 5 bases at V and 9 bases at J, leaving 21 bases unmatched. CDR3 size: 19 residues. Germline CDR1 is SNHLY and CDR2 is FYNNEI. Here the CDR3 reads CASSLETLSGGAFGRELFF. Written as DNA, the CDR3 is TGTGCCAGCAGTTTGGAGACCTTGAGCGGGGGGGCGTTCGGCCGGGAGCTGTTTTTT.

This clone occurred a few times. The chain employs TRBV19 and TRBJ1-2, with unresolved D. The V end was cut by 3 bases, the J end by 3 bases, with 8 bases between. The CDR3 runs 13 residues. Germline-derived CDR1 and CDR2 are LNHDA and SQIVND (reference sequence). The CDR3 loop is CASSMSKYYGYTF. CDR3 nucleotides: TGTGCCAGTAGTATGAGCAAATACTATGGCTACACCTTC.

This clone has only a few counts. J is TRBJ1-2 and V is TRBV18; no reliable D call. CDR1 is KGHSH and CDR2 is LQKENI in the germline V gene. There are 13 residues in the CDR3. The ends were cut back, 5 bases at V and 2 bases at J, with 9 bases in the middle. The DNA of the CDR3 is TGTGCCAGCTCAACAGACATAAACTATGGCTACACCTTC. Translating it yields CASSTDINYGYTF.

V and J are TRBV9 and TRBJ1-2, with D unclear. V lost 4 bases, J lost 6 bases, and 16 bases lay in between. The CDR3 is made up of 14 amino acids. CDR1 SGDLS and CDR2 YYNGEE come from the germline V gene. DNA for the CDR3: TGTGCCAGCAGCTTGGGCGGCCGAGAGAATGGCTACACCTTC. Translation gives CASSLGGRENGYTF.

A few counts support this clone. This sequence joins TRBV15 and TRBJ2-1; no definite D call. Trimming removed 0 bases from V and 9 bases from J, with 9 bases in between. The germline V gene encodes CDR1 LNHNV and CDR2 YYDKDF (reference sequence). There are 13 residues in the CDR3. The CDR3 nucleotides read TGTGCCACCAGCAGAGATCGGCGACCTGAGCAGTTCTTC. Its protein product is CATSRDRRPEQFF.

The V gene is TRBV5-6, the J gene TRBJ2-5; 9 bases are a match to TRBD2. After removal of 4 bases from V and 0 bases from J, the junction contained 16 bases not matched to a gene. The length of the CDR3 is 19 residues. CDR1 and CDR2 (germline): SGHDT, YYEEEE. CDR3 sequence: CASSGGLAGLLSYQETQYF. In nucleotides, the CDR3 is TGTGCCAGCAGCGGCGGGCTAGCGGGATTACTCTCGTACCAAGAGACCCAGTACTTC.

This clone has at least ten counts. The V call is TRBV10-3, the J call TRBJ2-7; D is perhaps TRBD2 (6 bases). Germline lookup yields CDR1 ENHRY and CDR2 SYGVKD. This CDR3 is built from 15 residues. V shed 3 bases and J shed 0 bases, with 12 bases lying between them. The CDR3 is CAISDSTSSSYEQYF. The CDR3 DNA reads TGTGCCATCAGTGACTCTACTAGCAGCTCCTACGAGCAGTACTTC.

This clone was observed a few times. This chain uses TRBV11-2 with TRBJ1-3; D is possibly TRBD1 (5 bases). Trimming cost V 4 bases and J 1 base, with 14 bases left between them. Per germline, CDR1 SGHAT and CDR2 FQNNGV. The CDR3 runs 16 residues. CDR3 sequence reads: CASSSWGSTSGNTIYF. Written as DNA, the CDR3 is TGTGCCAGCAGCTCCTGGGGCTCCACTTCTGGAAACACCATATATTTT. Full variable domain (rest looked up from reference TRBV11-2 and TRBJ1-3): EAGVAQSPRYKIIEKRQSVAFWCNPISGHATLYWYQQILGQGPKLLIQFQNNGVVDDSQLPKDRFSAERLKGVDSTLKIQPAKLEDSAVYLCASSSWGSTSGNTIYFGEGSWLTVV.

The V gene is TRBV4-1, the J gene TRBJ2-7, with D perhaps being TRBD1 or TRBD2 (5 bases each). The V and J ends lost 5 bases and 5 bases respectively, with 22 bases between them. Looked up from germline, CDR1 is MGHRA and CDR2 is YSYEKL. CDR3 length: 16 residues. CDR3 loop: CASSKGGSQGSNEQYF. The CDR3 DNA sequence: TGCGCCAGCAGCAAAGGAGGCAGCCAGGGATCTAACGAGCAGTACTTC.

This clone was counted a few times. This chain joins TRBV7-9 and TRBJ2-7, with D possibly being TRBD2 (6 bases). The CDR3 spans 15 residues. The germline gives CDR1 SEHNR, CDR2 FQNEAQ (reference sequence). Trimming left V 0 bases short and J 4 bases short, with 13 bases between. The CDR3 coding sequence is TGTGCCAGCAGCTTAGCGCTGGTCGGGAGATACGAGCAGTACTTC. It translates to CASSLALVGRYEQYF.

This clone was seen only a few times. The V gene is TRBV7-2, the J gene TRBJ1-2; D may be TRBD1 (5 bases). V dropped 6 bases and J dropped 2 bases, with 13 bases sitting between them. There are 14 residues in the CDR3. CDR1 and CDR2 from the germline V gene are SGHTA and FQGNSA. CDR3 loop: CASREGTANYGYTF. The CDR3 DNA reads TGTGCCAGCAGGGAAGGGACGGCCAACTATGGCTACACCTTC.

This clone was found once. The chain couples TRBV19 to TRBJ1-2; D gene unclear. Per the germline V gene, CDR1 is LNHDA and CDR2 is SQIVND (reference sequence). V was clipped by 0 bases and J by 4 bases, with 9 bases between them. The CDR3 loop spans 14 amino acids. The CDR3 DNA reads TGTGCCAGTAGTATAGATCCTGGCAGCTATGGCTACACCTTC. Protein sequence: CASSIDPGSYGYTF.